This entry features one T cell receptor beta chain sequence. The target antigen is unknown. Antigen-specific CD4+ T cells were expanded with viral peptide pools in the ViraFEST assay before sequencing. At the end of about 10 days of culture, CD4+ T cells were isolated. It was two doses of either the BNT162b2 or mRNA-1273 vaccine that participants received. This entry belongs to a study of vaccination effects on CD4 cells after COVID-19. Clones were read by immunoSEQ multiplex PCR, and TCRdb kept only the in-frame ones, dropping some. Of roughly 70,000 clones in the sample, roughly 74% were seen once. V was cut by 0 bases and J by 4 bases, with 11 bases left in between. Germline values: CDR1 SGHRS, CDR2 YFSETQ. This CDR3 spans 15 amino acids.

The origin of this receptor is a human donor who received a COVID-19 vaccine. This specimen consisted of CD4+ T cells from PBMCs cultured with HCoV-229E spike peptides, obtained after COVID-19 vaccination. The V call is TRBV5-1, the J call TRBJ2-1; perhaps TRBD2 as D (7 bases). The CDR3 region has the DNA TGCGCCAGCAGCTTGGACGGGGGGCTATACAATGAGCAGTTCTTC. Protein sequence: CASSLDGGLYNEQFF.